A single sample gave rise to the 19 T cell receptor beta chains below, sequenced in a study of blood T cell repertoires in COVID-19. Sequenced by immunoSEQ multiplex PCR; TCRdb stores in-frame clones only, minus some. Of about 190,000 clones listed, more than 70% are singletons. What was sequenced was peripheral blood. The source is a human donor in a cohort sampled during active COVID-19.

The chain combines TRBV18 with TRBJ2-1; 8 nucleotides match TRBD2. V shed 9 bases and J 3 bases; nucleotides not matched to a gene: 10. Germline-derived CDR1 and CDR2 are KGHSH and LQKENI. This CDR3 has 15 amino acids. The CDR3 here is CASRGAGGLYNEQFF. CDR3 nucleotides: TGTGCCAGTCGCGGCGCGGGAGGCCTCTACAATGAGCAGTTCTTC.

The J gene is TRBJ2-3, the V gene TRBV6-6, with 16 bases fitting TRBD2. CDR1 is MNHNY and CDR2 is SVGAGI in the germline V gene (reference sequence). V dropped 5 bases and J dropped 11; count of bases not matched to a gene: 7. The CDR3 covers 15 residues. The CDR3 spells CASSPPGLAGGEQYF. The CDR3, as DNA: TGTGCCAGCAGTCCTCCGGGACTAGCGGGGGGGGAGCAGTATTTT.

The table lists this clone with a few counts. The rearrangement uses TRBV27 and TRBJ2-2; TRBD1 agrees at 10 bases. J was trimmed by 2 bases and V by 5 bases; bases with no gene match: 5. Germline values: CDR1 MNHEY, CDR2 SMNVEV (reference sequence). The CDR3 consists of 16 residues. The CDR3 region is CASSARQGANTGELFF. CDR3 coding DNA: TGTGCCAGCAGTGCCCGACAGGGGGCAAACACCGGGGAGCTGTTTTTT.

CDR3 sequence: CASSESRQPGANVLTF. The CDR3 DNA reads TGTGCCAGCAGCGAAAGTCGACAGCCTGGGGCCAACGTCCTGACTTTC. The rearrangement joins TRBV11-2 to TRBJ2-6; TRBD1 might be the D (5 bases). Germline V gives CDR1 SGHAT, CDR2 FQNNGV. CDR3 length: 16 residues. V was pared by 5 bases and J by 2 bases, with 13 bases between. Combining the CDR3 with reference TRBV11-2 and TRBJ2-6 gives the whole variable domain EAGVAQSPRYKIIEKRQSVAFWCNPISGHATLYWYQQILGQGPKLLIQFQNNGVVDDSQLPKDRFSAERLKGVDSTLKIQPAKLEDSAVYLCASSESRQPGANVLTFGAGSRLTVL.

The CDR3, as DNA: TGTGCCAGCCGGGTCCGATCCTACGAGCAGTACTTC. It is translated as CASRVRSYEQYF. The chain couples TRBV2 to TRBJ2-7; D remains unclear. Germline V CDR1 and CDR2: SNHLY, FYNNEI. CDR3 length equals 12 residues. The germline V and J ends were trimmed by 8 bases and 1 base, with 9 bases remaining between them.

The CDR3 DNA sequence: TGTGCCAGCAGCCCTCGGACAGGCCCCACCAACTATGGCTACACCTTC. This translates into CASSPRTGPTNYGYTF. The chain is built from TRBV7-2 and TRBJ1-2, with TRBD1 matching over 7 bases. Per germline, CDR1 SGHTA and CDR2 FQGNSA. V was clipped by 5 bases and J by 2 bases; unmatched bases: 11. The CDR3 is 16 amino acids.

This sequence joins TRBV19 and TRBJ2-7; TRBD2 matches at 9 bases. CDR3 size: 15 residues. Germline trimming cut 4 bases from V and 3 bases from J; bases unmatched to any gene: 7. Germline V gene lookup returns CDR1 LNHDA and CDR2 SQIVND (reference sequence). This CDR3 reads CASSRLAGVVYEQYF. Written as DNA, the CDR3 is TGTGCCAGTAGTAGATTAGCGGGAGTAGTCTACGAGCAGTACTTC.

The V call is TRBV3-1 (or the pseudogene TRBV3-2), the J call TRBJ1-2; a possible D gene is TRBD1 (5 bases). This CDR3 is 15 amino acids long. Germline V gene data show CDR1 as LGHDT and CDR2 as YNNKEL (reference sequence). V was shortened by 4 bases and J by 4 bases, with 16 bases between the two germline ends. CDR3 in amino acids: CASSPPSYQGYGYTF. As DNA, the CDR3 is TGTGCCAGCAGCCCCCCCTCCTACCAGGGCTATGGCTACACCTTC.

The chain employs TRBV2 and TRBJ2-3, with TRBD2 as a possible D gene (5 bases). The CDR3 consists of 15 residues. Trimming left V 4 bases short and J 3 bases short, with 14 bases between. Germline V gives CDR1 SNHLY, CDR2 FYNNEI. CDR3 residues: CASSVSGKLTDTQYF. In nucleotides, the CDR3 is TGTGCCAGCAGTGTATCGGGGAAGCTAACAGATACGCAGTATTTT.

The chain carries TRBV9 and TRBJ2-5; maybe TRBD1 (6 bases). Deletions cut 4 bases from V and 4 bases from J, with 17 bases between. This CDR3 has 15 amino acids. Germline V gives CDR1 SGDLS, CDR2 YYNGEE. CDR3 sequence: CASSPSGVYRETQYF. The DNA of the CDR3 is TGTGCCAGCAGCCCGTCAGGGGTTTACAGAGAGACCCAGTACTTC.

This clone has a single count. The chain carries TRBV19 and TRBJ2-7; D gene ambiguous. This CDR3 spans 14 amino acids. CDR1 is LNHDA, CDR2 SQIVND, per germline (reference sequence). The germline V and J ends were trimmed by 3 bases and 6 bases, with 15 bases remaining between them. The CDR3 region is CASSMSGGFPEQYF. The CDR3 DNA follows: TGTGCCAGTAGTATGTCCGGCGGTTTTCCCGAGCAGTACTTC.

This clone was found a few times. The CDR3 loop is CASSFYGTGGTEAFF. The DNA for the CDR3 is TGTGCCAGCAGCTTCTATGGGACAGGGGGCACTGAAGCTTTCTTT. The chain couples TRBV7-9 to TRBJ1-1, with 11 nucleotides matching TRBD1. The CDR3 runs 15 residues. J was trimmed by 4 bases and V by 3 bases; bases with no gene match: 4. Looked up from germline, CDR1 is SEHNR and CDR2 is FQNEAQ (reference sequence).

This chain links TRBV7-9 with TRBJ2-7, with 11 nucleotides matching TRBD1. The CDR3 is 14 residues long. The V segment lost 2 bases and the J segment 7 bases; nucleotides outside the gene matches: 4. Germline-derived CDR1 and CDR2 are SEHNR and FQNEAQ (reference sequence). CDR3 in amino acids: CASSLSDRGLEQYF. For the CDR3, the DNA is TGTGCCAGCAGCTTATCGGACAGGGGGCTTGAGCAGTACTTC. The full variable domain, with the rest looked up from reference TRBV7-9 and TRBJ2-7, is DTGVSQNPRHKITKRGQNVTFRCDPISEHNRLYWYRQTLGQGPEFLTYFQNEAQLEKSRLLSDRFSAERPKGSFSTLEIQRTEQGDSAMYLCASSLSDRGLEQYFGPGTRLTVT.

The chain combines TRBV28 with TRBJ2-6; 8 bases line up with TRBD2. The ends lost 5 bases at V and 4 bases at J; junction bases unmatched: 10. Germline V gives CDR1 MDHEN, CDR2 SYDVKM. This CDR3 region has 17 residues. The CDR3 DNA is TGTGCCAGCAGTCGAACCGGGAGGGCGGACGGGGCCAACGTCCTGACTTTC. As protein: CASSRTGRADGANVLTF.

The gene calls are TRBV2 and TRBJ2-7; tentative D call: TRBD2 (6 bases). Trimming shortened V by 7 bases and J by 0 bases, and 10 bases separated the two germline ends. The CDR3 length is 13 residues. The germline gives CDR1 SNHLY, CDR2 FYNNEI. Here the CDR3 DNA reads TGTGCCAGCAAGGGGACTGCCTCCTACGAGCAGTACTTC. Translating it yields CASKGTASYEQYF.

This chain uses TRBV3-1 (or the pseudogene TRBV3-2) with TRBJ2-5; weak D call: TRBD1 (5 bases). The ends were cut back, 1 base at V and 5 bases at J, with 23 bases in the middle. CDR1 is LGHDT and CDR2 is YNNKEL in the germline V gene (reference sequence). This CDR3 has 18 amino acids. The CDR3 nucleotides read TGTGCCAGCAGCCAAGTGAATTCGAGAGGAAGCCCAGGGGAGACCCAGTACTTC. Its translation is CASSQVNSRGSPGETQYF.

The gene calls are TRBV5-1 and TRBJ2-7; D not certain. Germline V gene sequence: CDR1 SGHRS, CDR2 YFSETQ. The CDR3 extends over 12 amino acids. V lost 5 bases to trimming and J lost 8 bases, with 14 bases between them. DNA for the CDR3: TGCGCCAGCAGGGGCTTAACCGCGCAGCAGTACTTC. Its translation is CASRGLTAQQYF. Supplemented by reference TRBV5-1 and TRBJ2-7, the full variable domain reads KAGVTQTPRYLIKTRGQQVTLSCSPISGHRSVSWYQQTPGQGLQFLFEYFSETQRNKGNFPGRFSGRQFSNSRSEMNVSTLELGDSALYLCASRGLTAQQYFGPGTRLTVT.

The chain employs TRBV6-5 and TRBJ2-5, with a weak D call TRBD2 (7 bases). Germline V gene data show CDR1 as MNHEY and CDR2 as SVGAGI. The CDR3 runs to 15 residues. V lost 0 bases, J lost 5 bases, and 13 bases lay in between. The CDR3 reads CASSYSAGGRETQYF. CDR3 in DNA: TGTGCCAGCAGTTACTCTGCCGGGGGGCGGGAGACCCAGTACTTC.

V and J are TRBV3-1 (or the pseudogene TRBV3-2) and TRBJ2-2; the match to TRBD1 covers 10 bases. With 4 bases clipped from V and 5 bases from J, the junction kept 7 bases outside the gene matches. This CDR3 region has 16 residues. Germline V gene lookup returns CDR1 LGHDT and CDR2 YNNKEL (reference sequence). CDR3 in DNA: TGTGCCAGCAGCCCCCCCGGGACAGGGGCGACCGGGGAGCTGTTTTTT. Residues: CASSPPGTGATGELFF.